This TCR beta chain stems from a study of OX40 agonist ivuxolimab in advanced cancers. The data were produced by immunoSEQ multiplex PCR, yet TCRdb's version contains in-frame clones alone and is incomplete. The table lists roughly 60,000 clones, 84% of them singletons. The germline V gene has CDR1 SGHRS and CDR2 YFSETQ. V was clipped by 4 bases and J by 3 bases, with 17 bases between them. There are 15 residues in the CDR3. The V call is TRBV5-1, the J call TRBJ2-7; D tentatively fits TRBD1 or TRBD2 (5 bases each). Sequences were derived from CD4+ or CD8+ T cells sorted from blood, sampled in a trial of the OX40 agonist ivuxolimab. This TCR derives from an adult with an advanced solid tumor such as melanoma, head and neck, liver or kidney cancer. The DNA for the CDR3 is TGCGCCAGCAGCCCCGGGCCTCCAGGGAGCTACGAGCAGTACTTC. This codes for CASSPGPPGSYEQYF.